This T cell receptor beta chain was sequenced during a study of somatic reversion in DOCK8 deficiency (dated by TCRdb to the early 2020s). Study-level background: The study compared the T cell receptor beta repertoires of three groups: DOCK8-deficient patients, DOCK8-revertant patients and healthy volunteers. The study investigated how somatic reversion of pathogenic DOCK8 variants alters lymphocyte differentiation and function in DOCK8 deficiency. DOCK8-deficient patients in the study had been reported previously. Overall study outcomes, separate from this receptor: The methods did not state, for each individual sample, whether the source material was whole blood or PBMCs.

With respect to this clonotype: Its antigen is not yet known. The sample holds no much larger clone one base away, and base qualities are not on file.

The healthy control blood was obtained from volunteer donors, who were supplied by blood services in Australia and France. Genomic DNA for TCR repertoire analysis was extracted from whole blood samples or from PBMCs. Receptor amplification or capture employed multiplex PCR. TRB libraries were generated by one-step amplicon PCR from approximately 100 ng genomic DNA using EuroClonality-NGS primers. Sequencing of the TRB amplicons was carried out on Illumina MiSeq instruments using 2 x 250 bp version 2 chemistry. For the original study's pipeline: IMGT/HighV-QUEST was used for primary TRB sequence analysis and V(D)J annotation. Repertoire diversity and composition were evaluated with VDJtools after removing nonfunctional clones and downsampling for comparisons between samples. The public sequencing data were trimmed at Q25 with fastp and processed into clonotypes with MiXCR by TCRdb, which kept only in-frame beta chains. Every distinct CDR3 protein forms one entry, paired with its most common genes and DNA. The V and J calls here are based on TCRdb, not the publication. In all, the sample holds fewer than 5,000 distinct CDR3 sequences, and under 25% of those were seen once. The ten largest clones capture approximately 8.5% of the sample.

Input material: peripheral blood. The sequence was collected from a human donor in good health.

For the CDR3, the sequence is CASSVGGGTGELFF. In nucleotides, the sequence is TGTGCCAGCAGCGTCGGAGGAGGGACCGGGGAGCTGTTTTTT. Here the chain combines TRBV9 and TRBJ2-2; a tentative D match to TRBD2 spans 6 bases. From its cysteine to its phenylalanine, the CDR3 spans 14 amino acids. The entry retains the CDR3 DNA only, 42 bases that are in frame from base 1. From a lookup of the germline V gene, CDR1 and CDR2 are SGDLS and YYNGEE. Trimming at the junction amounts to 2 bases on V and 5 bases on J, and the germline ends lie 10 bases apart.